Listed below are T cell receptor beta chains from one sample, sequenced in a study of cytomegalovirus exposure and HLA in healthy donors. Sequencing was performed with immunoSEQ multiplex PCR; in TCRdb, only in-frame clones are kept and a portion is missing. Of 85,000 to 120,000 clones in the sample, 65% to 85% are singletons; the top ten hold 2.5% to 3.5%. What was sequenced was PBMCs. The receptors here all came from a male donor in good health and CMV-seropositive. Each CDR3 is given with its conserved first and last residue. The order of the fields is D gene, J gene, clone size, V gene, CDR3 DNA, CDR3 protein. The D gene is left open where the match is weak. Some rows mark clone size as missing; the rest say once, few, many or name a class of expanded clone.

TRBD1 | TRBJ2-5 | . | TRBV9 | TGTGCCAGCAGCGTAGGGACAGGGTTCCAAGAGACCCAGTACTTC | CASSVGTGFQETQYF
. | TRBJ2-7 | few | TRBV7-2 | TGTGCCAGCAGCTTAGGCCATCGGCTGAGGAGCTCCTACGAGCAGTACTTC | CASSLGHRLRSSYEQYF
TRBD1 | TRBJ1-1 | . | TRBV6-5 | TGTGCCAGCAGCCGGGACAGGGAGAACACTGAAGCTTTCTTT | CASSRDRENTEAFF
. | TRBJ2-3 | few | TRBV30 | TGTGCCTGGAGCTCGGGCACAGATACGCAGTATTTT | CAWSSGTDTQYF
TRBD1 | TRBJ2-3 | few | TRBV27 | TGTGCCAGCAGTTTAGTGGGACAGGGGAGTACAGATACGCAGTATTTT | CASSLVGQGSTDTQYF
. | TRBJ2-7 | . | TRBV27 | TGTGCCAGCAGACACCTCGACTTCCACGAGCAGTACTTC | CASRHLDFHEQYF
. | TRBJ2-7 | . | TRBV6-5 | TGTGCCAGCAGTAAACCGGGGTTTTCCTACGAGCAGTACTTC | CASSKPGFSYEQYF
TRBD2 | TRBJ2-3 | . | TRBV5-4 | TGTGCCAGCAGCTTGCTAGCGGGGGACCCGGCGGATACGCAGTATTTT | CASSLLAGDPADTQYF
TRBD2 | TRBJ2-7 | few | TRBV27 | TGTGCCAGCAGTAGCGGGATGGGCTACGAGCAGTACTTC | CASSSGMGYEQYF
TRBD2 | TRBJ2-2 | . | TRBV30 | TGTGCCTGGATTTTTTCGGGAGGGCAGGGGACCGGGGAGCTGTTTTTT | CAWIFSGGQGTGELFF
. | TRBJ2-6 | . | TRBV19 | TGTGCCAGTAGAAGACCGGGACAACCGTCTGGGGCCAACGTCCTGACTTTC | CASRRPGQPSGANVLTF
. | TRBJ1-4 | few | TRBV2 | TGTGCCAGCAGTGGACCCCGCAGGGATGAAAAACTGTTTTTT | CASSGPRRDEKLFF
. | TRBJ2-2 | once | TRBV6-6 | TGTGCCAGCAGCAAAGGAGGGAGTTCGATCGGGGAGCTGTTTTTT | CASSKGGSSIGELFF
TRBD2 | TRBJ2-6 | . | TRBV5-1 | TGCGCCAGCAGCCCTTGGGGGACTAGCGGGAGTTCTGGGGCCAACGTCCTGACTTTC | CASSPWGTSGSSGANVLTF
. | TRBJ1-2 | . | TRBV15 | TGTGCCACCAGCAGCCGCCGGAGGGAGTATGGCTACACCTTC | CATSSRRREYGYTF
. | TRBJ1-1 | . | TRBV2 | TGTGCCAGCAGGACTCAAACGACGGGGAACACTGAAGCTTTCTTT | CASRTQTTGNTEAFF
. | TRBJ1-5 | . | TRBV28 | TGTGCCAGCAGTTTCCTTAGCAATCAGCCCCAGCATTTT | CASSFLSNQPQHF
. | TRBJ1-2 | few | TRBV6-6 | TGTGCCAGCTCTTCTGGGCCGGCCTACACTAACTATGGCTACACCTTC | CASSSGPAYTNYGYTF
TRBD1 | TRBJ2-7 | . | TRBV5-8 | TGTGCCAGCAGCTCGGGACAGGCTATCACCTACGAGCAGTACTTC | CASSSGQAITYEQYF
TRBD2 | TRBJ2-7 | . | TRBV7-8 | TGTGCCAGCAACCAAATGGGTAGCGGGAGGTACGAGCAGTACTTC | CASNQMGSGRYEQYF
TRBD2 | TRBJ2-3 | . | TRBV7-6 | TGTGCCAGCAGCTTTGTGAGACTAGCGGGGCCATACTTCACAGATACGCAGTATTTT | CASSFVRLAGPYFTDTQYF
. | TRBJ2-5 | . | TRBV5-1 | TGCGCCAGCAGCCCCTCGACAGGAAGGGAGACCCAGTACTTC | CASSPSTGRETQYF
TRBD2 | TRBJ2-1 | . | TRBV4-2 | TGTGCCAGCAGCCAAGATCGCGGGAGAGGTTACAATGAGCAGTTCTTC | CASSQDRGRGYNEQFF
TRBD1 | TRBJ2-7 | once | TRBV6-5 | TGTGCCAGCAGTTACCGGGACAGGGGGGTCTACGAGCAGTACTTC | CASSYRDRGVYEQYF
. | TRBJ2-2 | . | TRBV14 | TGTGCCAGCAGCCGGGGAGTATCCACCGGGGAGCTGTTTTTT | CASSRGVSTGELFF
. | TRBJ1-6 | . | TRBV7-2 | TGTGCCAGCAGCCCTGACAGGAATAATTCACCCCTCCACTTT | CASSPDRNNSPLHF
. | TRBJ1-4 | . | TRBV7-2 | TGTGCCAGCAGCAGCGCCCCGCGAGCTAATGAAAAACTGTTTTTT | CASSSAPRANEKLFF
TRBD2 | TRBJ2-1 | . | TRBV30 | TGTGCCTGGGTACTAGCGGGAGCGGGTAATGAGCAGTTCTTC | CAWVLAGAGNEQFF
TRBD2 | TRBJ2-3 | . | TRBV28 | TGTGCCAGCAGTTTCCCGACTAGCGGGAGAGGCACAGATACGCAGTATTTT | CASSFPTSGRGTDTQYF
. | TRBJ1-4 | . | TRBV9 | TGTGCCAGCAGCGGGTCGACAGCCAGGGGCGAAAAACTGTTTTTT | CASSGSTARGEKLFF
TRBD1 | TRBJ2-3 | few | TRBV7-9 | TGTGCCAGCAGCTTAGAAGGGGTCAGGGGGAGCACAGATACGCAGTATTTT | CASSLEGVRGSTDTQYF
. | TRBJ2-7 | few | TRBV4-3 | TGCGCCAGCAGCCAAGCAGTAGGACAGCTAGCCTACGAGCAGTACTTC | CASSQAVGQLAYEQYF
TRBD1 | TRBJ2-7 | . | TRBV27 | TGTGCCAGCAGGCGCGCGGACAGGGACTACGAGCAGTACTTC | CASRRADRDYEQYF
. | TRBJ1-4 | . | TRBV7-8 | TGTGCCAGCAGCTCGGGGGGAGGGTTCCGGAATGAAAAACTGTTTTTT | CASSSGGGFRNEKLFF
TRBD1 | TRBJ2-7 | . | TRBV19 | TGTGCCAGTAGTGCCGGGACAGGGGGCTTCTACGAGCAGTACTTC | CASSAGTGGFYEQYF